This record concerns one T cell receptor beta chain sequence. This record comes from a study of T cell changes during pregnancy in multiple sclerosis. The repertoire was sequenced with immunoSEQ multiplex PCR; TCRdb's copy has only in-frame clones and lacks some. The table lists about 72,000 clones, about nine tenths of them singletons, with under 0.9% in the top ten. The CDR3 covers 18 residues. Germline trimming cut 6 bases from V and 10 bases from J; bases unmatched to any gene: 23. CDR1 is SGDLS, CDR2 YYNGEE, per germline. The chain carries TRBV9 and TRBJ2-1; TRBD2 agrees at 9 bases. Source: peripheral blood, taken in the third trimester of pregnancy. The clonotype was recovered from a female donor in good health, enrolled as a control in a pregnancy study. CDR3 in amino acids: CASIANRAAGGSLREQFF. The CDR3 nucleotides are TGTGCCAGCATAGCTAACAGGGCAGCGGGAGGTTCTCTTCGGGAGCAGTTCTTC.